This passage covers 20 T cell receptor beta chains from one sample sequenced in a study of blood T cell repertoires in COVID-19. Assay used: immunoSEQ multiplex PCR; TCRdb lists only in-frame clones, some missing. Of almost 200,000 clones detected, roughly 77% appear once; the ten largest clones hold roughly 5.7%. What was sequenced was peripheral blood. The receptors come from a middle-aged woman with COVID-19, enrolled during active disease.

This clone was seen once. This rearrangement joins TRBV12-5 to TRBJ2-4, with TRBD2 identical over 7 bases. The CDR3 is made up of 17 amino acids. The junction had 9 bases not matched to a gene; V was cut back by 4 bases and J by 0 bases. Germline V CDR1 and CDR2: LGHNT, FRNRAP. CDR3 region: CASGYRGGWVAKNIQYF. As DNA, the CDR3 is TGTGCTAGTGGTTACCGCGGGGGATGGGTAGCCAAAAACATTCAGTACTTC.

DNA for the CDR3: TGTGCCAGCAGCTTGGGGGGGTACAGGGGGAACAATGAGCAGTTCTTC. It yields the protein CASSLGGYRGNNEQFF. The rearrangement uses TRBV5-4 and TRBJ2-1, with 8 bases identical to TRBD1. CDR3 length equals 16 residues. V trimming: 0 bases; J trimming: 5 bases; junction bases outside the gene matches: 7. Per the germline V gene, CDR1 is SGHNT and CDR2 is YYREEE (reference sequence).

The chain is built from TRBV12-5 and TRBJ2-7; D might be TRBD1 (5 bases). The CDR3 runs 13 residues. With 6 bases removed from V and 1 base from J, the gap between germline ends came to 10 bases. The germline CDR1 and CDR2 sequences are LGHNT and FRNRAP. The CDR3 region has the DNA TGTGCTAGTGGCAGGACACTATCCTACGAGCAGTACTTC. This translates into CASGRTLSYEQYF.

The chain uses TRBV12-3 or TRBV12-4 and TRBJ1-1, with TRBD1 as a possible D gene (5 bases). Trimming stripped 2 bases from V and 4 bases from J, with 8 bases between. The CDR3 is 13 amino acids. The CDR3 loop reads CASSLSGATEAFF. In DNA, the CDR3 is TGTGCCAGCAGTTTAAGCGGGGCCACTGAAGCTTTCTTT.

The rearrangement uses TRBV19 and TRBJ1-5; D is ambiguous. The CDR3 loop spans 17 amino acids. In germline, CDR1 is LNHDA, CDR2 SQIVND (reference sequence). V lost 5 bases and J lost 9, with 26 bases in between. CDR3 loop: CASSSTTGIAERTPQHF. CDR3 bases: TGTGCCAGTAGTTCAACAACTGGCATAGCCGAGAGAACGCCCCAGCATTTT.

The chain employs TRBV7-2 and TRBJ2-3; 8 bases agree with TRBD2. Germline V gene data show CDR1 as SGHTA and CDR2 as FQGNSA. With 2 bases clipped from V and 3 bases from J, the junction kept 4 bases outside the gene matches. The CDR3 covers 15 residues. CDR3 sequence (DNA): TGTGCCAGCAGCTTAAGGCGGGGGGAGACAGATACGCAGTATTTT. Its protein is CASSLRRGETDTQYF.

This chain joins TRBV7-3 and TRBJ2-5; perhaps TRBD2 as D (7 bases). Trimming removed 3 bases from V and 5 bases from J, with 19 bases in between. Germline V gene data show CDR1 as SGHTA and CDR2 as FQGTGA. The CDR3 sequence is 16 residues long. The CDR3 DNA reads TGTGCCAGCAGCTTGGCCCAGGGAGGGGGGCCCGAGACCCAGTACTTC. This sequence encodes CASSLAQGGGPETQYF.

DNA for the CDR3: TGTGCCAGCCGAATCTCTCGTCAGGGGTATGGCTACACCTTC. This sequence encodes CASRISRQGYGYTF. J is TRBJ1-2 and V is TRBV5-5; TRBD1 is a possible D gene (6 bases). The CDR3 is made up of 14 amino acids. V lost 7 bases and J lost 5, with 18 bases in between. The germline V gene has CDR1 SGHKS and CDR2 YYEKEE (reference sequence).

The table lists this clone with a few counts. One end of the junction fails to match germline, which may point to a read error. This chain joins TRBV4-2 and TRBJ2-7; weak D call: TRBD1 (6 bases). The germline gives CDR1 LGHNA, CDR2 YNFKEQ. The CDR3 is 14 residues long. This CDR3 reads CASSQGGGPDGVDF. The CDR3 DNA reads as TGTGCCAGCAGCCAAGGAGGGGGACCGGATGGGGTGGACTTC.

The chain is built from TRBV5-1 and TRBJ2-3; D is perhaps TRBD2 (5 bases). This CDR3 spans 15 amino acids. V lost 3 bases and J 6 bases, leaving 17 bases between the germline ends. The germline V gene has CDR1 SGHRS and CDR2 YFSETQ. CDR3 nucleotide sequence: TGCGCCAGCAGCTACTCCCGGGCTAGCCCGGATACGCAGTATTTT. Its translation is CASSYSRASPDTQYF.

The J gene is TRBJ2-3, the V gene TRBV19; 10 nucleotides match TRBD1. CDR1 and CDR2 from the germline V gene are LNHDA and SQIVND (reference sequence). The CDR3 contains 14 residues. The ends lost 7 bases at V and 4 bases at J; junction bases unmatched: 5. In DNA, the CDR3 is TGTGCCAGTATTGGGACAGGGGCGCCAGATACGCAGTATTTT. Its protein is CASIGTGAPDTQYF.

The gene calls are TRBV15 and TRBJ2-5; 11 nucleotides match TRBD2. V trimming: 1 base; J trimming: 2 bases; junction bases outside the gene matches: 0. This CDR3 spans 15 amino acids. CDR1 is LNHNV, CDR2 YYDKDF, per germline (reference sequence). CDR3 amino acids: CATSRGLAGQETQYF. The CDR3 DNA reads TGTGCCACCAGCAGAGGACTAGCGGGACAAGAGACCCAGTACTTC.

V gene TRBV4-3 combines with J gene TRBJ2-1; tentative D call: TRBD1 (6 bases). The V gene's germline CDR1 is LGHNA and CDR2 YSLEER. Trimming pared 3 bases from V and 1 base from J, leaving 19 bases between. The CDR3 extends over 18 amino acids. DNA for the CDR3: TGCGCCAGCAGCCACCTAGGGGGATCAAGAGGGTCCTACAATGAGCAGTTCTTC. It specifies CASSHLGGSRGSYNEQFF.

The chain is built from TRBV7-2 and TRBJ1-5; D is possibly TRBD1 (5 bases). Trimming pared 5 bases from V and 4 bases from J, leaving 9 bases between. The CDR3 covers 13 residues. Germline CDR1 is SGHTA and CDR2 is FQGNSA. CDR3 bases: TGTGCCAGCAGCACACAGGAGAATCAGCCCCAGCATTTT. Translation gives CASSTQENQPQHF.

A few counts support this clone. This CDR3 is CASSPTGGEGETQYF. CDR3 coding DNA: TGCGCCAGCAGCCCAACAGGGGGCGAAGGAGAGACCCAGTACTTC. The rearrangement joins TRBV5-1 to TRBJ2-5; TRBD1 matches 9 bases. CDR3 size: 15 residues. Germline V lookup: CDR1 SGHRS, CDR2 YFSETQ. Trimming removed 4 bases from V and 4 bases from J; junction bases left unmatched: 8.

This chain uses TRBV30 with TRBJ1-3; maybe TRBD1 (5 bases). The V and J ends lost 0 bases and 8 bases respectively, with 11 bases between them. Germline CDR1 is GTSNPN and CDR2 is SVGIG (reference sequence). The CDR3 has 13 amino acids. In DNA, the CDR3 is TGTGCCTGGAGTGTTGGGGGGGGAGACACCATATATTTT. Translation: CAWSVGGGDTIYF.

The CDR3 sequence: CASSVDLAGANEQYF. The CDR3 DNA sequence: TGTGCCAGTAGTGTTGACCTAGCGGGAGCTAACGAGCAGTACTTC. The chain joins TRBV19 to TRBJ2-7; 10 bases agree with TRBD2. The CDR3 has 15 residues. Germline V CDR1 and CDR2: LNHDA, SQIVND (reference sequence). V trimming: 5 bases; J trimming: 5 bases; junction bases outside the gene matches: 9.

This chain joins TRBV5-4 and TRBJ2-7, with 9 bases lining up with TRBD1. V trimming: 7 bases; J trimming: 4 bases; junction bases outside the gene matches: 6. This CDR3 is 13 amino acids long. Germline V gives CDR1 SGHNT, CDR2 YYREEE (reference sequence). The CDR3 spells CASGGQGWYEQYF. In nucleotides, the CDR3 is TGTGCCAGCGGGGGACAGGGCTGGTACGAGCAGTACTTC.

The V gene is TRBV29-1, the J gene TRBJ2-3; D might be TRBD2 (5 bases). In germline, CDR1 is SQVTM, CDR2 ANQGSEA. The CDR3 has 15 amino acids. The V end lost 3 bases, the J end lost 1 base, and 14 bases lay between the germline ends. CDR3 DNA sequence: TGCAGCGTTGAGCCCCCTGAGGGAGGCACAGATACGCAGTATTTT. It codes for CSVEPPEGGTDTQYF.

The genes are TRBV7-2 and TRBJ2-5, with D perhaps TRBD2 (6 bases). Germline CDR1 is SGHTA and CDR2 is FQGNSA. This CDR3 is 14 amino acids long. The ends were cut back, 4 bases at V and 5 bases at J, with 14 bases in the middle. The CDR3 sequence is CASSSQGGEETQYF. DNA of the CDR3: TGTGCCAGCAGCTCTCAGGGAGGTGAGGAGACCCAGTACTTC.